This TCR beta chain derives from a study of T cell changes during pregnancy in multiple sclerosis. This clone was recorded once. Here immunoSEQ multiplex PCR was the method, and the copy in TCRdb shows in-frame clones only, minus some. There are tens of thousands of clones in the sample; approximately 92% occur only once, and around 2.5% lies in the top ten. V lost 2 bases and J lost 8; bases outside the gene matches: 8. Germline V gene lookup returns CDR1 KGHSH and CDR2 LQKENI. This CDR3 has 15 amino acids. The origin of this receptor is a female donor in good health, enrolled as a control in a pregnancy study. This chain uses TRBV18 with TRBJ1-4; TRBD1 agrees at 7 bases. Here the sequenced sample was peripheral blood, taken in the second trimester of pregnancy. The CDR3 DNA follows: TGTGCCAGCTCACCAGGGGAAAACAGGGGAGAAAAACTGTTTTTT. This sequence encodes CASSPGENRGEKLFF.